Detailed here is one T cell receptor beta chain. The sample comes from a study of blood T cell repertoires in COVID-19. Study information: T cells, B-cell-depleted T cells, or PBMCs supplied cDNA or gDNA.

There are 14 residues in the CDR3. Germline V lookup: CDR1 SGHRS, CDR2 YFSETQ. Trimming stripped 0 bases from V and 3 bases from J, with 9 bases between. Per the original data handling: Reference gene primer amplification gave estimated nucleated cell counts. Sequencing was performed with immunoSEQ multiplex PCR; in TCRdb, only in-frame clones are kept and a portion is missing. Clone size and the V and J calls come from that table; the DNA yielded D and trimming. In the table there are around 39,000 clones, roughly 88% of which are singletons. Material: peripheral blood. The rearrangement links TRBV5-1 to TRBJ2-5; D call uncertain. The receptor was isolated from a man between 60 and 75 years old with active COVID-19. The CDR3 protein is CASSLDFSKETQYF. CDR3 nucleotide sequence: TGCGCCAGCAGCTTGGACTTCTCAAAAGAGACCCAGTACTTC.